Following are 17 T cell receptor beta chains from one sample sequenced in a study of blood T cell repertoires in COVID-19 (TCRdb year 2020). Libraries were constructed by the immunoSEQ multiplex PCR assay. TCRdb mirrors the immuneACCESS table, restricted to in-frame sequences. Some clones are absent from its copies; in checked studies, under half trace to an unresolved V gene, and the reason for the others is unknown. In all, the sample holds around 100,000 clones, and under 85% of those were seen once. The ten biggest clones cover roughly 22% of the sample. Source material: peripheral blood. The receptors come from a human donor in a cohort sampled during active COVID-19.

The DNA for the CDR3 is TGTGCCAGCTCACCATCGACAGGGTACTATGGCTACACCTTC. Translated, it gives CASSPSTGYYGYTF. This chain links TRBV18 with TRBJ1-2, with TRBD1 identical over 7 bases. This CDR3 has 14 amino acids. V was pared by 2 bases and J by 3 bases, with 3 bases of the junction left unmatched. Germline CDR1 and CDR2: KGHSH and LQKENI.

The chain links TRBV9 to TRBJ1-1; D unresolved. Germline CDR1 reads SGDLS; CDR2 reads YYNGEE. CDR3 size: 15 residues. V was pared by 5 bases and J by 2 bases, with 16 bases between. DNA for the CDR3: TGTGCCAGCAGTGATAATCAGACACCCAACACTGAAGCTTTCTTT. Residues: CASSDNQTPNTEAFF. The full variable domain, completed using reference TRBV9 and TRBJ1-1, is DSGVTQTPKHLITATGQRVTLRCSPRSGDLSVYWYQQSLDQGLQFLIQYYNGEERAKGNILERFSAQQFPDLHSELNLSSLELGDSALYFCASSDNQTPNTEAFFGQGTRLTVV.

The CDR3 is CASSPRRTSGDQETQYF. The CDR3 DNA reads as TGTGCCAGCTCACCTCGAAGGACTAGCGGGGACCAAGAGACCCAGTACTTC. The chain combines TRBV18 with TRBJ2-5; TRBD2 aligns across 12 bases. Trimming took 3 bases from V and 0 from J; bases not matched to a gene: 5. This CDR3 has 17 residues. Germline lookup yields CDR1 KGHSH and CDR2 LQKENI.

DNA for the CDR3: TGTGCCAGCAGCACCGGACAGGGGGCGAGAATAGATACGCAGTATTTT. This translates into CASSTGQGARIDTQYF. The rearrangement uses TRBV7-2 and TRBJ2-3; 11 bases agree with TRBD1. The CDR3 covers 16 residues. The germline CDR1 and CDR2 sequences are SGHTA and FQGNSA. With 5 bases clipped from V and 5 bases from J, the junction kept 9 bases outside the gene matches.

The gene calls are TRBV19 and TRBJ1-2, with 9 bases matching TRBD1. V dropped 7 bases and J dropped 7; count of bases not matched to a gene: 10. CDR3 length: 14 residues. The V gene's germline CDR1 is LNHDA and CDR2 SQIVND (reference sequence). DNA of the CDR3: TGTGCCAGTAAGGGGAGACAGGGGGAATTTGGCTACACCTTC. Translated: CASKGRQGEFGYTF.

The V call is TRBV7-2, the J call TRBJ1-6; D gene uncertain. The CDR3 totals 12 residues. The germline V and J ends were trimmed by 11 bases and 4 bases, with 9 bases remaining between them. Germline V gene lookup returns CDR1 SGHTA and CDR2 FQGNSA. CDR3 nucleotide sequence: TGTGCCGGCGCGGGGTATAATTCACCCCTCCACTTT. Translated: CAGAGYNSPLHF.

This clone was detected only a few times. The chain links TRBV6-6 to TRBJ1-6; 9 bases align to TRBD1. CDR1 is MNHNY, CDR2 SVGAGI, per germline (reference sequence). The CDR3 contains 15 residues. V lost 4 bases and J lost 9; bases outside the gene matches: 7. The CDR3 loop reads CASSFDRGRGSPLHF. The DNA for the CDR3 is TGTGCCAGCAGTTTCGACAGGGGGAGAGGTTCACCCCTCCACTTT.

The V call is TRBV19, the J call TRBJ1-1, with TRBD1 as a possible D gene (5 bases). This CDR3 is 14 amino acids long. Trimming removed 6 bases from V and 0 bases from J, with 11 bases in between. The germline V gene encodes CDR1 LNHDA and CDR2 SQIVND (reference sequence). The CDR3 loop is CASRGGGMNTEAFF. The DNA of the CDR3 is TGTGCCAGTAGGGGGGGAGGCATGAACACTGAAGCTTTCTTT.

CDR3: CASSLMGQDANEQFF. The CDR3 DNA reads as TGCGCCAGCAGCTTAATGGGACAGGACGCCAATGAGCAGTTCTTC. This rearrangement joins TRBV5-1 to TRBJ2-1, with 8 bases that match TRBD1. This CDR3 comprises 15 residues. With V trimmed by 2 bases and J by 6 bases, 7 bases remained unmatched. Germline V gene lookup returns CDR1 SGHRS and CDR2 YFSETQ.

This clone was counted a single time. The chain has TRBV7-9 and TRBJ1-5, with 10 bases aligning to TRBD1. The junction had 13 bases not matched to a gene; V was cut back by 3 bases and J by 2 bases. The CDR3 sequence is 19 residues long. The germline V gene has CDR1 SEHNR and CDR2 FQNEAQ (reference sequence). The CDR3 bases are TGTGCCAGCAGCTTGGGGCGGGACAGGGGTAGTTGGGGCAATCAGCCCCAGCATTTT. Amino acid sequence: CASSLGRDRGSWGNQPQHF.

V is TRBV14 and J is TRBJ1-6, with 8 bases lining up with TRBD1. Germline V CDR1 and CDR2: SGHDN, FVKESK. J gave up 0 bases and V 1 base, and 5 bases lay outside the gene matches. The CDR3 totals 18 residues. The CDR3 DNA sequence: TGTGCCAGCAGCCAAGGGCAGGGGGCCCCCTCCTATAATTCACCCCTCCACTTT. It is translated as CASSQGQGAPSYNSPLHF.

The chain combines TRBV29-1 with TRBJ1-1; weak D call: TRBD1 (5 bases). Germline lookup yields CDR1 SQVTM and CDR2 ANQGSEA. Trimming took off 6 bases at V and 1 base at J, with 12 bases between the two ends. The CDR3 sequence is 13 residues long. CDR3 loop: CSVAKTENTEAFF. CDR3 DNA sequence: TGCAGCGTGGCCAAGACAGAGAACACTGAAGCTTTCTTT. Full variable domain (remainder filled in from reference TRBV29-1 and TRBJ1-1): SAVISQKPSRDICQRGTSLTIQCQVDSQVTMMFWYRQQPGQSLTLIATANQGSEATYESGFVIDKFPISRPNLTFSTLTVSNMSPEDSSIYLCSVAKTENTEAFFGQGTRLTVV.

This clone showed up just once. The J gene is TRBJ2-1, the V gene TRBV28, with a possible D match to TRBD2 (5 bases). CDR3 length: 15 residues. CDR1 and CDR2 (germline): MDHEN, SYDVKM. V was clipped by 10 bases and J by 11 bases, with 27 bases between them. The CDR3 DNA reads TGTGCCACCCTAACACCCCCCCACTCCGTCGGGAAGCAGTTCTTC. This codes for CATLTPPHSVGKQFF.

This clone has just one count. The chain employs TRBV18 and TRBJ2-3, with a tentative D call TRBD2 (5 bases). The CDR3 is made up of 15 amino acids. Germline CDR1 and CDR2: KGHSH and LQKENI. V was trimmed by 3 bases and J by 0 bases, leaving 10 bases between them. The CDR3 region is CASSPGGGSTDTQYF. CDR3 DNA sequence: TGTGCCAGCTCACCCGGCGGAGGCAGCACAGATACGCAGTATTTT.

V and J are TRBV6-4 and TRBJ1-2; unclear D gene. The CDR3 loop spans 17 amino acids. Germline lookup yields CDR1 MRHNA and CDR2 SNTAGT. Trimming took 0 bases from V and 0 from J, leaving 14 bases between them. In nucleotides, the CDR3 is TGTGCCAGCAGTGACTCGTGGCAGGTCCAAACTAACTATGGCTACACCTTC. It is translated as CASSDSWQVQTNYGYTF.

The chain joins TRBV28 to TRBJ2-2; 9 bases align to TRBD2. The germline gives CDR1 MDHEN, CDR2 SYDVKM. The trim removed 2 bases at V and 8 bases at J, leaving 3 bases unmatched. The CDR3 has 14 residues. The CDR3 nucleotides are TGTGCCAGCAGTTTAGGACTAGCGAAAGGGGAGCTGTTTTTT. Translation: CASSLGLAKGELFF.

V and J are TRBV6-5 and TRBJ2-7; TRBD1 matches at 11 bases. This CDR3 has 15 residues. Germline loops: CDR1 MNHEY, CDR2 SVGAGI. V trimming: 5 bases; J trimming: 2 bases; junction bases outside the gene matches: 5. CDR3 sequence (DNA): TGTGCCAGCAGTACACCGGGACAGGGGGCCTACGAGCAGTACTTC. This gives the protein CASSTPGQGAYEQYF.